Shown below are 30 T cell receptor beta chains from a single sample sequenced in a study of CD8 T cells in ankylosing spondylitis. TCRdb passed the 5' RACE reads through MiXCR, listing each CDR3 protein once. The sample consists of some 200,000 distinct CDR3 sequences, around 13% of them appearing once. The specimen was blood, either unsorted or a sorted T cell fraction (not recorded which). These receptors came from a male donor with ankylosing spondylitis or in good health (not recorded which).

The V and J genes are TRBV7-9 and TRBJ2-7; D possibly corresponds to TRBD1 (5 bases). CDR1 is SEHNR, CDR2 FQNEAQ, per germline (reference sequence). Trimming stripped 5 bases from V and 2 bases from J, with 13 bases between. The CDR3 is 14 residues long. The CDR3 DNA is TGTGCCAGCAGCCCGCAGGGTCCAGCCTACGAGCAGTACTTC. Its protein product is CASSPQGPAYEQYF. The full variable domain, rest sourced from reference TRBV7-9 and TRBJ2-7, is DTGVSQNPRHKITKRGQNVTFRCDPISEHNRLYWYRQTLGQGPEFLTYFQNEAQLEKSRLLSDRFSAERPKGSFSTLEIQRTEQGDSAMYLCASSPQGPAYEQYFGPGTRLTVT.

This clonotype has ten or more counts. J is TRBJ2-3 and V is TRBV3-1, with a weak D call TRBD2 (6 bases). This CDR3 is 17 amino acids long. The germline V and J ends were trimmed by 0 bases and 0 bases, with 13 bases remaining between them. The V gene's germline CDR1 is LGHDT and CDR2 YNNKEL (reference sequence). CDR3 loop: CASSQEVRDSSTDTQYF. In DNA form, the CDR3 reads TGTGCCAGCAGCCAAGAAGTCCGGGACTCAAGCACAGATACGCAGTATTTT.

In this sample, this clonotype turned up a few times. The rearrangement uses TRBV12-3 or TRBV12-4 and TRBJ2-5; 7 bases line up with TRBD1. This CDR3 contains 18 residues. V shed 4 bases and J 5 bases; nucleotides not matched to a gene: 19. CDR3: CASSSTGQLKYLGETQYF. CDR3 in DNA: TGTGCCAGCAGTTCCACGGGACAGCTTAAATACCTAGGGGAGACCCAGTACTTC.

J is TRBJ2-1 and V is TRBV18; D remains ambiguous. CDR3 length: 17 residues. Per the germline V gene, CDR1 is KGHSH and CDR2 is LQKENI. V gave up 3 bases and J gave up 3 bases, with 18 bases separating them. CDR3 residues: CASSPVKEWRSYNEQFF. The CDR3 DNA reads TGTGCCAGCTCACCGGTAAAAGAGTGGAGAAGCTACAATGAGCAGTTCTTC.

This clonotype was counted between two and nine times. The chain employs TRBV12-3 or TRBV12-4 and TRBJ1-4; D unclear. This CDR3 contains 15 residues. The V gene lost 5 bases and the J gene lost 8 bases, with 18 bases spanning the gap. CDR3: CASSPVEQAGEKLFF. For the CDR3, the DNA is TGTGCCAGCAGTCCGGTAGAGCAAGCGGGCGAAAAACTGTTTTTT.

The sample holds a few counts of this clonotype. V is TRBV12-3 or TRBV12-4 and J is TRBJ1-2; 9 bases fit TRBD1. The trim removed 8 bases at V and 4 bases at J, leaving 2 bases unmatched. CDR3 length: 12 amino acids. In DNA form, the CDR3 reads TGTGCCAGCGGACAGGGGCCCTATGGCTACACCTTC. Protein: CASGQGPYGYTF.

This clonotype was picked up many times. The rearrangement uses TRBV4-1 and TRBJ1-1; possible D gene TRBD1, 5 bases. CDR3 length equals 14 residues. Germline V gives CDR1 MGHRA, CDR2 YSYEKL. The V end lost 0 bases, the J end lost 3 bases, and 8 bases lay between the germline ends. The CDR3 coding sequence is TGCGCCAGCAGCCAAGATCCGGGGGACACTGAAGCTTTCTTT. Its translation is CASSQDPGDTEAFF.

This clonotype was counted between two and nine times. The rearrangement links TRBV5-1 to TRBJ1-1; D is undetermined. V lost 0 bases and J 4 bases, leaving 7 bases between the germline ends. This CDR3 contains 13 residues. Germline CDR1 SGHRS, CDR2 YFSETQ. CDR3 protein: CASSLAGITEAFF. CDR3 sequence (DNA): TGCGCCAGCAGCTTGGCAGGAATCACTGAAGCTTTCTTT.

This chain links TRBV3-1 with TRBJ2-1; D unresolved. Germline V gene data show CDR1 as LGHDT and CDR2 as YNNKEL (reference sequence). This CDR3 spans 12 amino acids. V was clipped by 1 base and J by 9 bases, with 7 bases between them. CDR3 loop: CASSQGGTEQFF. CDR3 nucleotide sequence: TGTGCCAGCAGCCAAGGGGGAACTGAGCAGTTCTTC.

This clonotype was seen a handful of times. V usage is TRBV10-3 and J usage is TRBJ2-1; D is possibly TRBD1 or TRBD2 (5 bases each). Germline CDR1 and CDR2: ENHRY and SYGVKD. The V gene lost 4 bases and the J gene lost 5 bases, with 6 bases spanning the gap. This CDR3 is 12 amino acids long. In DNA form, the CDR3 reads TGTGCCATCAGTGGGGGGAACAATGAGCAGTTCTTC. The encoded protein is CAISGGNNEQFF.

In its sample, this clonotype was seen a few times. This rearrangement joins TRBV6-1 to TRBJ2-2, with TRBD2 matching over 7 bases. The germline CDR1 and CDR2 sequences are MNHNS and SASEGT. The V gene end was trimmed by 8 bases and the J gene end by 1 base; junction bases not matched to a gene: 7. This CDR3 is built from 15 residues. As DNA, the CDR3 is TGTGCCAGCGGCGAAGCGGGGCAGAACACCGGGGAGCTGTTTTTT. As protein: CASGEAGQNTGELFF.

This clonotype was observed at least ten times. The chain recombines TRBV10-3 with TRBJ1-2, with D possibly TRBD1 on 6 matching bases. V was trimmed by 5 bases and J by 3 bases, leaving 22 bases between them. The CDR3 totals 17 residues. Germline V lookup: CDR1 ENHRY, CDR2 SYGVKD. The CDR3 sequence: CAISNLGAGSVHYGYTF. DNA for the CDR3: TGTGCCATCAGTAACCTGGGGGCAGGGAGCGTTCACTATGGCTACACCTTC.

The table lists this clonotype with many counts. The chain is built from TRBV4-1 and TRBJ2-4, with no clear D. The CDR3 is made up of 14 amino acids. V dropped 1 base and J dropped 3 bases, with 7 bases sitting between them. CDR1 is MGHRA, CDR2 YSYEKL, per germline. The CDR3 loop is CASSQADNKNIQYF. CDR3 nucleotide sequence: TGCGCCAGCAGCCAAGCCGATAACAAAAACATTCAGTACTTC.

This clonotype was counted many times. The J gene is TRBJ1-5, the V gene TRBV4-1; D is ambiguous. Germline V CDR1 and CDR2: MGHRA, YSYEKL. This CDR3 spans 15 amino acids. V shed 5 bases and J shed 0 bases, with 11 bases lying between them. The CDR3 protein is CASSERINSNQPQHF. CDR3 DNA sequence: TGCGCCAGCAGCGAAAGAATAAATAGCAATCAGCCCCAGCATTTT.

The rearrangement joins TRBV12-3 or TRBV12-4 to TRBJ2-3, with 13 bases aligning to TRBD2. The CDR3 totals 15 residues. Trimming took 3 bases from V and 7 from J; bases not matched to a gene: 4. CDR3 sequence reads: CASSLTSGGSNTQYF. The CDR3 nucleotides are TGTGCCAGCAGTTTGACTAGCGGGGGGTCAAATACGCAGTATTTT.

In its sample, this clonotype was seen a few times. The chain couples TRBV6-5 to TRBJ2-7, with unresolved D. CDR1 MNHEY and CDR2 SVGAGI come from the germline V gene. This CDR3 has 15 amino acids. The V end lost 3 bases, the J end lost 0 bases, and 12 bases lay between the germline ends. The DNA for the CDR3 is TGTGCCAGCAGTTATGGGCAGTCCCCCTCCTACGAGCAGTACTTC. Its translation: CASSYGQSPSYEQYF.

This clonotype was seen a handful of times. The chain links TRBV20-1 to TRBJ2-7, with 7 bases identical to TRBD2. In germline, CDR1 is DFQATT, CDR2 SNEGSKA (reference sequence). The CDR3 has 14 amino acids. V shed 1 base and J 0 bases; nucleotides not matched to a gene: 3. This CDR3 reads CSARGGGDSYEQYF. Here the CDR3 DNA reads TGCAGTGCTAGAGGGGGAGGGGACTCCTACGAGCAGTACTTC.

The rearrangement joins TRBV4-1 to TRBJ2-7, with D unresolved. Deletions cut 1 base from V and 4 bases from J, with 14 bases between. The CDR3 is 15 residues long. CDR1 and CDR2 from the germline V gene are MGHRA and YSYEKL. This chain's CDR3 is CASSQGPWQVYEQYF. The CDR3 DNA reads TGCGCCAGCAGCCAAGGACCTTGGCAGGTTTACGAGCAGTACTTC.

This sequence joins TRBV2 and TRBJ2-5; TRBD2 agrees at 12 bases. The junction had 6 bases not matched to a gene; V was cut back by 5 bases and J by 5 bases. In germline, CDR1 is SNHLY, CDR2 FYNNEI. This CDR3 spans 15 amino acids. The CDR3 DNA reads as TGTGCCAGCAGTAGACTAGCGGGAGTTTTTGAGACCCAGTACTTC. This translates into CASSRLAGVFETQYF.

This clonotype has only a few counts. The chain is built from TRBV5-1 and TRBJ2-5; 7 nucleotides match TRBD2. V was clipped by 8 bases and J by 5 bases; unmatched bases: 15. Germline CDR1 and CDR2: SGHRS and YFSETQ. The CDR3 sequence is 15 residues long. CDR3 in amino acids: CARQSPSGPAETQYF. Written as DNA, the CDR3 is TGCGCCAGACAAAGCCCTAGCGGCCCGGCCGAGACCCAGTACTTC.

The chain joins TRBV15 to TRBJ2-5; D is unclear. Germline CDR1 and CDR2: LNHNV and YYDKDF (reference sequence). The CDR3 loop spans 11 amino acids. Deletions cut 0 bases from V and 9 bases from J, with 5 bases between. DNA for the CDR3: TGTGCCACCAGCAGAGATAGAGCCCAGTACTTC. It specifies CATSRDRAQYF.

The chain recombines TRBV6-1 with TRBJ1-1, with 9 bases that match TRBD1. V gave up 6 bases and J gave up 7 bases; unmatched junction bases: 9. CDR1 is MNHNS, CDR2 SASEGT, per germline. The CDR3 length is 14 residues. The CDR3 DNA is TGTGCCAGCAGCTCCCCCCGGGACAGGGTTGAAGCTTTCTTT. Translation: CASSSPRDRVEAFF.

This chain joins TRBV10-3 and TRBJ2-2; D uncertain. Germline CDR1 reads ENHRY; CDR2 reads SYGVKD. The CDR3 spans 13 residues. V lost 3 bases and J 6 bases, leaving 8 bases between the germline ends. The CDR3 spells CAISDGTAGELFF. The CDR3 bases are TGTGCCATCAGTGATGGTACCGCCGGGGAGCTGTTTTTT.

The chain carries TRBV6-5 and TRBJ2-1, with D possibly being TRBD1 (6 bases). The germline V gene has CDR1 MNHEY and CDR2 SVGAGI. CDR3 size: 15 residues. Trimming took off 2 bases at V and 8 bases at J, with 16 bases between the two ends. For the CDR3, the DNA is TGTGCCAGCAGTTACGTAGGGGGAGCGGCTGATGAGCAGTTCTTC. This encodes CASSYVGGAADEQFF.

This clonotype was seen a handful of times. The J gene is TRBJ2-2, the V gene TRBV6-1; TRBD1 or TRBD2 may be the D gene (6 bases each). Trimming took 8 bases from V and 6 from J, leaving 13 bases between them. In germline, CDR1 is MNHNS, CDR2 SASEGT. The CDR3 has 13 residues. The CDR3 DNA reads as TGTGCCAGCCTTAAGGGGGAGGCCGGGGAGCTGTTTTTT. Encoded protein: CASLKGEAGELFF.

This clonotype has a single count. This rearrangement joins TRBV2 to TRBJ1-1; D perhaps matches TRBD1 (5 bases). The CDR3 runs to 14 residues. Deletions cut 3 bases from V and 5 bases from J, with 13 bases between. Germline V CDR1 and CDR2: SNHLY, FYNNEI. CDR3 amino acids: CASSDVRGRTEAFF. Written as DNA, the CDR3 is TGTGCCAGCAGTGACGTACGGGGGAGGACTGAAGCTTTCTTT.

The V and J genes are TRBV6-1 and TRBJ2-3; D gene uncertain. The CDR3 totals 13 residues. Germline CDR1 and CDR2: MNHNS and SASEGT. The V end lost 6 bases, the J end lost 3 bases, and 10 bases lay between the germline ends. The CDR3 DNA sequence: TGTGCCAGCAGGGGCACCGGGACAGATACGCAGTATTTT. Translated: CASRGTGTDTQYF.

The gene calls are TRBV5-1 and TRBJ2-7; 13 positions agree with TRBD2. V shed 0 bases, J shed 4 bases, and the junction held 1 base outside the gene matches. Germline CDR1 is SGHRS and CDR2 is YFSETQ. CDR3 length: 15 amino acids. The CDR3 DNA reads TGCGCCAGCAGCTTGGTGGGACTAGCGGGGTACGAGCAGTACTTC. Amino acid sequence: CASSLVGLAGYEQYF.

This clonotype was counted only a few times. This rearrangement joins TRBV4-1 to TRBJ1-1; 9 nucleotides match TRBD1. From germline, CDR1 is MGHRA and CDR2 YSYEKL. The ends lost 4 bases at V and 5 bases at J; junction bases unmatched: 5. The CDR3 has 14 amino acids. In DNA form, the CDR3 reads TGCGCCAGCAGCCCACAGGGGGCCGCGACTGAAGCTTTCTTT. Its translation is CASSPQGAATEAFF.

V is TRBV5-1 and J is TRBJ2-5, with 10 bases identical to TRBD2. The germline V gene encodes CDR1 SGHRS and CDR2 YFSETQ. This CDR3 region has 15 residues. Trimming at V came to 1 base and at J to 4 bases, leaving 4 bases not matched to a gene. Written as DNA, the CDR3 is TGCGCCAGCAGCTTGCTAGCGGGGGCTTTAGAGACCCAGTACTTC. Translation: CASSLLAGALETQYF.